The 21 T cell receptor beta chains given below trace back to one sample, sequenced in a study of shared clonotypes between healthy human individuals. Only in-frame clones appear in the TCRdb table, and some are missing; sequencing was by immunoSEQ multiplex PCR. Among some 2,100,000 clones listed, approximately 94% were seen once. Material: naive CD4+ T cells sorted from blood. Subset defined: CD45RA+ positively selected. The receptors were gathered from a man aged 18 to 29 in good health.

The rearrangement links TRBV12-5 to TRBJ2-3; either TRBD1 or TRBD2 may supply D (5 bases each). From germline, CDR1 is LGHNT and CDR2 FRNRAP. V was trimmed by 2 bases and J by 10 bases, leaving 22 bases between them. CDR3 length equals 16 residues. CDR3 DNA: TGTGCTAGTGGTTTGTCCCCGGTGACGGGGCGGACTTCGCAGTATTTT. Translating it yields CASGLSPVTGRTSQYF.

This rearrangement joins TRBV10-1 to TRBJ2-2; no firm D call. This CDR3 region has 16 residues. The germline V and J ends were trimmed by 3 bases and 2 bases, with 13 bases remaining between them. Germline V gives CDR1 WNHNN, CDR2 SYGVQD (reference sequence). This chain's CDR3 is CASSEGRQANTGELFF. As DNA, the CDR3 is TGCGCCAGCAGTGAAGGTCGGCAGGCCAACACCGGGGAGCTGTTTTTT.

This clone was recorded once. This chain links TRBV11-2 with TRBJ2-1, with D maybe TRBD2 (6 bases). Germline CDR1 is SGHAT and CDR2 is FQNNGV. The CDR3 runs 13 residues. V lost 4 bases and J lost 4, with 8 bases in between. CDR3 bases: TGTGCCAGCAGCTCTAGCGCTTACAATGAGCAGTTCTTC. Translating gives CASSSSAYNEQFF.

The rearrangement uses TRBV7-3 and TRBJ2-7; TRBD1 matches 9 bases. Looked up from germline, CDR1 is SGHTA and CDR2 is FQGTGA. V lost 4 bases, J lost 4 bases, and 5 bases stayed unmatched. The CDR3 is 14 amino acids. The DNA for the CDR3 is TGTGCCAGCAGCTCCCCGGGACAGGGTTACGAGCAGTACTTC. Amino acid sequence: CASSSPGQGYEQYF.

The rearrangement links TRBV28 to TRBJ1-1; tentatively, D is TRBD1 (5 bases). Trimming removed 8 bases at V and 4 bases at J, with 14 bases between. The CDR3 totals 13 residues. The germline V gene has CDR1 MDHEN and CDR2 SYDVKM. In DNA, the CDR3 is TGTGCCAGCCCTGGGGGGTCGGGCACTGAAGCTTTCTTT. Protein sequence: CASPGGSGTEAFF.

The V gene is TRBV6-4, the J gene TRBJ1-6; tentative D call: TRBD1 (5 bases). From germline, CDR1 is MRHNA and CDR2 SNTAGT. V lost 2 bases, J lost 8 bases, and 7 bases lay in between. The CDR3 covers 13 residues. The CDR3 spells CASSDRGDSPLHF. The CDR3 nucleotides read TGTGCCAGCAGTGACAGGGGCGATTCACCCCTCCACTTT.

The chain couples TRBV5-6 to TRBJ2-7; 11 nucleotides agree with TRBD2. Germline V gives CDR1 SGHDT, CDR2 YYEEEE. The CDR3 spans 17 residues. The junction had 14 bases not matched to a gene; V was cut back by 4 bases and J by 5 bases. DNA for the CDR3: TGTGCCAGCAGCCTTAGGGGCTCTAGCGGGAGGCTCAACGAGCAGTACTTC. Translating gives CASSLRGSSGRLNEQYF.

The V gene is TRBV19, the J gene TRBJ1-2; 7 nucleotides line up with TRBD1. J lost 4 bases, V lost 6 bases, and 2 bases had no gene match. Germline loops: CDR1 LNHDA, CDR2 SQIVND (reference sequence). The CDR3 has 12 residues. For the CDR3, the DNA is TGTGCCAGTAGCCGGGACAGCTATGGCTACACCTTC. The encoded protein is CASSRDSYGYTF. Combining the CDR3 with reference TRBV19 and TRBJ1-2 gives the whole variable domain DGGITQSPKYLFRKEGQNVTLSCEQNLNHDAMYWYRQDPGQGLRLIYYSQIVNDFQKGDIAEGYSVSREKKESFPLTVTSAQKNPTAFYLCASSRDSYGYTFGSGTRLTVV.

The chain employs TRBV20-1 and TRBJ1-1; the D is unclear. Trimming shortened V by 1 base and J by 6 bases, and 3 bases separated the two germline ends. CDR3 length equals 10 residues. Germline V CDR1 and CDR2: DFQATT, SNEGSKA (reference sequence). The CDR3, as DNA: TGCAGTGCTAGAGGCTCTGAAGCTTTCTTT. Protein product: CSARGSEAFF.

In this sample, this clone turned up once. The same CDR3 can be traced to other DNA sequences in this sample. The V and J genes are TRBV28 and TRBJ1-5, with 9 positions matching TRBD1. Germline V gives CDR1 MDHEN, CDR2 SYDVKM. The length of the CDR3 is 14 residues. J was trimmed by 4 bases and V by 6 bases; bases with no gene match: 4. The CDR3 DNA reads as TGTGCCAGCAGCCTAGGACAGGGGAATCAGCCCCAGCATTTT. It codes for CASSLGQGNQPQHF.

J is TRBJ1-2 and V is TRBV7-2; 8 bases line up with TRBD1. CDR3 length: 15 residues. Germline V gives CDR1 SGHTA, CDR2 FQGNSA. The ends lost 5 bases at V and 2 bases at J; junction bases unmatched: 7. The CDR3 protein is CASSLRQGSNYGYTF. The DNA for the CDR3 is TGTGCCAGCAGCCTCCGACAGGGGAGCAACTATGGCTACACCTTC.

V usage is TRBV25-1 and J usage is TRBJ2-7; 8 bases line up with TRBD1. CDR3 length: 14 amino acids. Per the germline V gene, CDR1 is MGHDK and CDR2 is SYGVNS. J was trimmed by 4 bases and V by 3 bases; bases with no gene match: 5. CDR3 coding DNA: TGTGCCAGCAGTGACGCAGGGGGCGGGTACGAGCAGTACTTC. Its translation: CASSDAGGGYEQYF.

The genes are TRBV5-6 and TRBJ1-2, with TRBD1 matching 10 bases. Germline trimming cut 0 bases from V and 3 bases from J; bases unmatched to any gene: 2. CDR3 size: 15 residues. The germline gives CDR1 SGHDT, CDR2 YYEEEE. DNA for the CDR3: TGTGCCAGCAGCTTGGACGGGACAGGGGACTATGGCTACACCTTC. It encodes CASSLDGTGDYGYTF.

The chain has TRBV18 and TRBJ1-4; D uncertain. This CDR3 is built from 14 residues. Germline loops: CDR1 KGHSH, CDR2 LQKENI. V was cut by 3 bases and J by 2 bases, with 7 bases left in between. The CDR3 spells CASSPPETNEKLFF. The CDR3 DNA follows: TGTGCCAGCTCACCCCCGGAGACTAATGAAAAACTGTTTTTT. The whole variable domain, filled in from reference TRBV18 and TRBJ1-4, reads NAGVMQNPRHLVRRRGQEARLRCSPMKGHSHVYWYRQLPEEGLKFMVYLQKENIIDESGMPKERFSAEFPKEGPSILRIQQVVRGDSAAYFCASSPPETNEKLFFGSGTQLSVL.

The V and J genes are TRBV7-2 and TRBJ2-1; D unresolved. This CDR3 region has 14 residues. CDR1 and CDR2 from the germline V gene are SGHTA and FQGNSA. The V and J ends lost 1 base and 4 bases respectively, with 8 bases between them. CDR3 in DNA: TGTGCCAGCAGCTTAGAAACCGGTTACAATGAGCAGTTCTTC. It translates to CASSLETGYNEQFF.

The J gene is TRBJ1-3, the V gene TRBV6-7; a possible D gene is TRBD1 (6 bases). TRBV6-7 is known as an ORF, though its function is uncertain. V gave up 5 bases and J gave up 4 bases, with 9 bases separating them. This CDR3 region has 13 residues. CDR3 protein: CASSDQGGNTIYF. The CDR3, as DNA: TGTGCCAGCAGTGACCAGGGGGGAAACACCATATATTTT.

This chain connects TRBV5-1 to TRBJ2-1; 7 bases are shared with TRBD1. The CDR3 contains 16 residues. V was clipped by 0 bases and J by 7 bases; unmatched bases: 10. CDR1 is SGHRS, CDR2 YFSETQ, per germline. The CDR3 nucleotides are TGCGCCAGCAGCTTGGCCCCAGGGCAGGGGGTGAATGAGCAGTTCTTC. This sequence encodes CASSLAPGQGVNEQFF. The full variable domain, in which reference TRBV5-1 and TRBJ2-1 provide the parts outside the CDR3, is KAGVTQTPRYLIKTRGQQVTLSCSPISGHRSVSWYQQTPGQGLQFLFEYFSETQRNKGNFPGRFSGRQFSNSRSEMNVSTLELGDSALYLCASSLAPGQGVNEQFFGPGTRLTVL.

The rearrangement joins TRBV2 to TRBJ2-7; D is uncertain. Trimming removed 7 bases at V and 2 bases at J, with 9 bases between. The CDR3 length is 12 residues. Germline V gene data show CDR1 as SNHLY and CDR2 as FYNNEI. Here the CDR3 reads CASKGFPYEQYF. The CDR3 nucleotides read TGTGCCAGCAAGGGTTTCCCCTACGAGCAGTACTTC.

The chain recombines TRBV9 with TRBJ1-4, with a tentative D call TRBD1 (6 bases). Trimming took off 4 bases at V and 4 bases at J, with 14 bases between the two ends. The CDR3 length is 15 residues. Germline-derived CDR1 and CDR2 are SGDLS and YYNGEE. As DNA, the CDR3 is TGTGCCAGCAGCTCGCGAGGGGGGTTTAATGAAAAACTGTTTTTT. It encodes CASSSRGGFNEKLFF.

The CDR3 DNA reads TGCGCCAGCAGCCAACCGACAGGGAACTACGAGCAGTACTTC. As protein: CASSQPTGNYEQYF. J is TRBJ2-7 and V is TRBV4-1; 7 bases are shared with TRBD1. The CDR3 length is 14 residues. The V gene's germline CDR1 is MGHRA and CDR2 YSYEKL. J gave up 3 bases and V 2 bases, and 4 bases lay outside the gene matches.

The rearrangement joins TRBV10-2 to TRBJ2-5; 8 nucleotides agree with TRBD1. Germline lookup yields CDR1 WSHSY and CDR2 SAAADI. The CDR3 sequence is 15 residues long. The V and J ends lost 3 bases and 5 bases, in that order; junction bases with no gene match: 8. CDR3 DNA sequence: TGCGCCAGCAGTGATGGACAGGGAGTTATGGAGACCCAGTACTTC. It specifies CASSDGQGVMETQYF.